This TCR beta chain emerged from a study of OX40 agonist ivuxolimab in advanced cancers. Study overall: While on treatment, patients had intravenous ivuxolimab at 0.01 to 10 mg/kg every 2 weeks. Study-level findings and limits: It was also the case that some nonresponders had low normalized T-cell clonal expansion. The average count of expanded clones was higher among CD8+ T cells than among CD4+.

The germline V gene encodes CDR1 SGHTA and CDR2 FQGNSA. This CDR3 contains 14 residues. V was cut by 2 bases and J by 2 bases, with 8 bases left in between. This clone was observed a single time. Its antigen is still unknown. The method was immunoSEQ multiplex PCR; TCRdb's version includes in-frame clones alone and lacks a portion of them. The sample contains about 66,000 clones, about 90% of which appear only once. The chain employs TRBV7-2 and TRBJ2-3; tentative D call: TRBD2 (5 bases). This clonotype was sampled from an adult with an advanced solid tumor such as melanoma, head and neck, liver or kidney cancer. Sequenced here: CD4+ or CD8+ T cells sorted from blood, sampled in a trial of the OX40 agonist ivuxolimab. The CDR3 reads CASSLTRDTDTQYF. The CDR3 DNA reads TGTGCCAGCAGCTTAACTAGGGACACAGATACGCAGTATTTT.